This TCR beta chain is from a study of OX40 agonist ivuxolimab in advanced cancers. As for the study in general: Every 2 weeks, ivuxolimab was infused into the patients intravenously at between 0.01 and 10 mg/kg. Those treated in dose escalation had hepatocellular carcinoma, melanoma, renal cell cancer or head and neck cancer.

This CDR3 is built from 16 residues. V was shortened by 5 bases and J by 1 base, with 15 bases between the two germline ends. CDR1 is LNHDA and CDR2 is SQIVND in the germline V gene (reference sequence). Exclusion of a patient followed from autoimmune disease history or systemic immunosuppression. Overall study results and limits: Undetermined was the antigen specificity of the expanded peripheral T cells.

In regard to this clone: Its antigen remains unknown.

Here immunoSEQ multiplex PCR was the method, and the copy in TCRdb shows in-frame clones only, minus some. The data contain about 76,000 clones, 70% to 90% of them singletons. This TCR came from an adult with an advanced solid tumor such as melanoma, head and neck, liver or kidney cancer. The sequenced sample was CD4+ or CD8+ T cells sorted from blood, obtained in a trial of the OX40 agonist ivuxolimab. This chain uses TRBV19 with TRBJ1-5, with a possible D match to TRBD1 (5 bases). The CDR3 bases are TGTGCCAGTAGTCTCCACCGGGGGGTGAGCAATCAGCCCCAGCATTTT. This sequence encodes CASSLHRGVSNQPQHF.